The 15 T cell receptor beta chains reported below all come from one sample, sequenced in a study of T cells in Graves' hyperthyroidism and ophthalmopathy. The investigators amplified TCR beta CDR3 regions from RNA transcripts. The TCR CDR3 first-round RT-PCR relied on the HTBI primer set. TCRdb reprocessed the multiplex PCR reads with MiXCR, giving one entry per CDR3 protein. Among approximately 600,000 distinct CDR3 sequences, 15% to 20% were seen once, and the ten largest hold 3.5% to 4%. The material sequenced was blood. The receptors come from a woman younger than 45 with Graves' hyperthyroidism.

To note about this clonotype: This may be a read error, as it is one base from a much larger clone. V gene TRBV11-2 combines with J gene TRBJ1-4, with a possible D match to TRBD1 (6 bases). Germline V CDR1 and CDR2: SGHAT, FQNNGV. CDR3 length equals 15 residues. This CDR3 reads CAISSLGQSGEKLFF. DNA of the CDR3: TGTGCCATCAGCTCCCTCGGACAGAGTGGAGAAAAACTGTTTTTT.

This clonotype was picked up many times. The V and J genes are TRBV10-3 and TRBJ1-5, with 9 bases lining up with TRBD1. This CDR3 region has 13 residues. J gave up 11 bases and V 4 bases, and 6 bases lay outside the gene matches. In germline, CDR1 is ENHRY, CDR2 SYGVKD. The CDR3, as DNA: TGTGCCATCAGTGGGACAGGGGTTCAAGCCCAGCATTTT. Residues: CAISGTGVQAQHF.

This sequence joins TRBV15 and TRBJ2-7; D is undetermined. Per germline, CDR1 LNHNV and CDR2 YYDKDF (reference sequence). This CDR3 comprises 14 residues. V lost 4 bases and J 0 bases, leaving 10 bases between the germline ends. CDR3 bases: TGTGCCACCAGCATAGGTGGACCCTCCTACGAGCAGTACTTC. It translates to CATSIGGPSYEQYF.

This clonotype was recorded many times. The rearrangement links TRBV9 to TRBJ1-2; TRBD1 aligns across 9 bases. After removal of 4 bases from V and 7 bases from J, the junction contained 5 bases not matched to a gene. The CDR3 covers 13 residues. Germline CDR1 and CDR2: SGDLS and YYNGEE. The CDR3 bases are TGTGCCAGCAGCCTTACAGGGGGCAGTGGCTACACCTTC. Its protein is CASSLTGGSGYTF.

This clonotype occurred many times. The rearrangement links TRBV6-6 to TRBJ2-7; 12 bases match TRBD1. Trimming at V came to 3 bases and at J to 4 bases, leaving 4 bases not matched to a gene. This CDR3 contains 15 residues. Germline CDR1 MNHNY, CDR2 SVGAGI (reference sequence). The CDR3 sequence is CASSYGTGGRYEQYF. For the CDR3, the DNA is TGTGCCAGCAGTTATGGGACAGGGGGCAGGTACGAGCAGTACTTC.

CDR3 sequence: CASNHTSAPYQETQYF. Here the CDR3 DNA reads TGTGCCAGCAACCACACAAGCGCCCCTTATCAAGAGACCCAGTACTTC. The chain carries TRBV7-2 and TRBJ2-5, with unresolved D. V was clipped by 7 bases and J by 2 bases, with 20 bases between them. CDR1 and CDR2 from the germline V gene are SGHTA and FQGNSA. This CDR3 comprises 16 residues.

This clonotype was counted ten times or more. The chain links TRBV6-6 to TRBJ2-7; D might be TRBD1 (6 bases). Trimming cost V 2 bases and J 6 bases, with 17 bases left between them. Germline CDR1 is MNHNY and CDR2 is SVGAGI (reference sequence). The CDR3 contains 15 residues. The CDR3 here is CASSYEGGISSEQYF. The CDR3 nucleotides read TGTGCCAGCAGTTACGAAGGGGGAATATCGAGCGAGCAGTACTTC.

This chain connects TRBV9 to TRBJ2-4; tentative D call: TRBD2 (6 bases). The CDR3 spans 16 residues. Germline CDR1 reads SGDLS; CDR2 reads YYNGEE. Trimming cost V 5 bases and J 0 bases, with 15 bases left between them. The CDR3 nucleotides read TGTGCCAGCAGTGAAGGAGGGGCGATAGCCAAAAACATTCAGTACTTC. Its protein product is CASSEGGAIAKNIQYF. Variable domain in full (rest from reference TRBV9 and TRBJ2-4): DSGVTQTPKHLITATGQRVTLRCSPRSGDLSVYWYQQSLDQGLQFLIQYYNGEERAKGNILERFSAQQFPDLHSELNLSSLELGDSALYFCASSEGGAIAKNIQYFGAGTRLSVL.

The V gene is TRBV20-1, the J gene TRBJ1-1; 9 bases fit TRBD1. The V gene's germline CDR1 is DFQATT and CDR2 SNEGSKA (reference sequence). The CDR3 runs 13 residues. With V trimmed by 1 base and J by 3 bases, 0 bases remained unmatched. The CDR3 nucleotides read TGCAGTGCTAGAGGACAGGGGGACACTGAAGCTTTCTTT. It is translated as CSARGQGDTEAFF.

This clonotype was seen a few times. The V and J genes are TRBV10-3 and TRBJ2-2; tentatively, D is TRBD1 or TRBD2 (6 bases each). Germline V gives CDR1 ENHRY, CDR2 SYGVKD. This CDR3 is 16 amino acids long. V lost 8 bases to trimming and J lost 2 bases, with 18 bases between them. The CDR3 DNA follows: TGTGCCATCGGAGGGACAAATAACCCCAACACCGGGGAGCTGTTTTTT. Its translation is CAIGGTNNPNTGELFF.

V is TRBV20-1 and J is TRBJ1-3; D is uncertain. The germline V and J ends were trimmed by 0 bases and 2 bases, with 2 bases remaining between them. Per germline, CDR1 DFQATT and CDR2 SNEGSKA (reference sequence). The CDR3 has 12 amino acids. The CDR3 loop is CSARETGNTIYF. CDR3 coding DNA: TGCAGTGCTAGAGAAACTGGAAACACCATATATTTT.

This clonotype appeared a single time. A read error may be the cause here, since a much bigger clone is one base away. The CDR3 DNA is TGTGCCAGCAGTTCTACAGGGGCAGGCGGGGAGGCCCAGCATTTT. It codes for CASSSTGAGGEAQHF. The genes are TRBV12-3 or TRBV12-4 and TRBJ1-5, with TRBD1 identical over 7 bases. Losses at the gene ends were 4 bases for V and 11 bases for J; bases not matched to a gene: 14. The CDR3 extends over 15 amino acids.

J is TRBJ1-2 and V is TRBV4-1; maybe TRBD1 (6 bases). The germline V gene encodes CDR1 MGHRA and CDR2 YSYEKL. Trimming took 4 bases from V and 7 from J, leaving 22 bases between them. The CDR3 is 16 amino acids. CDR3 loop: CASSPLQVRKGGGYTF. The CDR3 nucleotides are TGCGCCAGCAGCCCTCTTCAGGTCAGAAAGGGGGGTGGCTACACCTTC.

This clonotype has at least ten counts. The chain links TRBV7-9 to TRBJ1-1; D is undetermined. This CDR3 contains 16 residues. CDR1 and CDR2 (germline): SEHNR, FQNEAQ (reference sequence). Trimming took off 4 bases at V and 1 base at J, with 16 bases between the two ends. The CDR3 loop is CASSSPVQTQNTEAFF. The CDR3 DNA reads as TGTGCCAGCAGCTCCCCAGTACAGACCCAGAACACTGAAGCTTTCTTT.

This clonotype was observed many times. V usage is TRBV28 and J usage is TRBJ1-5, with 7 bases that match TRBD1. This CDR3 is 19 amino acids long. Per the germline V gene, CDR1 is MDHEN and CDR2 is SYDVKM. V lost 7 bases and J lost 1; bases outside the gene matches: 19. The CDR3 here is CASIRRRRQGSRSNQPQHF. CDR3 DNA sequence: TGTGCCAGCATCCGCCGGCGGAGACAGGGAAGCCGGAGCAATCAGCCCCAGCATTTT. Full variable domain (outside the CDR3, taken from reference TRBV28 and TRBJ1-5): DVKVTQSSRYLVKRTGEKVFLECVQDMDHENMFWYRQDPGLGLRLIYFSYDVKMKEKGDIPEGYSVSREKKERFSLILESASTNQTSMYLCASIRRRRQGSRSNQPQHFGDGTRLSIL.